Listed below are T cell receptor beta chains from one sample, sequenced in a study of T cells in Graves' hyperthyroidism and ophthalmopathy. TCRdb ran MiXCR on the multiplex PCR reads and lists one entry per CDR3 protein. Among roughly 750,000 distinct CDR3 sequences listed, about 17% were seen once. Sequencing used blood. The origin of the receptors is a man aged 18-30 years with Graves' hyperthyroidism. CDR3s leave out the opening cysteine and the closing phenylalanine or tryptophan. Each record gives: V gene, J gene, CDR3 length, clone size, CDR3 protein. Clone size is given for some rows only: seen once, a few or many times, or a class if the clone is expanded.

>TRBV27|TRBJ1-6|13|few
ASTLRAQGGSPLH
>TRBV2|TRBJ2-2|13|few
ASSEREQYTGELF
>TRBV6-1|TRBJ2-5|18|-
ASSPRLAGAFPQQVETQY
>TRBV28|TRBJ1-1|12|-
ASSLYGQPDEAF
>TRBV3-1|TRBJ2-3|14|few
ASSQAARGLSDTQY
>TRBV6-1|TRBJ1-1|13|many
ASSEALGGRTEAF
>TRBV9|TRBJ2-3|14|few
ASSGPSGSFSDTQY
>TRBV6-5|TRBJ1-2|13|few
ASSYSITTFYGYT
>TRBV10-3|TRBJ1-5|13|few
AITAGAGANQPQH
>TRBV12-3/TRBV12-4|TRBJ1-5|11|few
ASSVIASQPQH
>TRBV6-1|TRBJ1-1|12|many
ASSSILRDTEAF
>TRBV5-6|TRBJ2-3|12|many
ASSPGPSTDTQY
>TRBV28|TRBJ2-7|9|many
ASRSEEKQY
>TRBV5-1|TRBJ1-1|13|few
ASSVMTGPNTEAF
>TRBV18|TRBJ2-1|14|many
ASSPPPGARVDEQF
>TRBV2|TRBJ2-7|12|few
ASSDKPVDYEQY
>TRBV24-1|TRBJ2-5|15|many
ATSASPGQGEKETQY
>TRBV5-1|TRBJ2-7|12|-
ASSGGPTSRVQY
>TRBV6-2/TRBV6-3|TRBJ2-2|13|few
ASMGVGQHTGELF
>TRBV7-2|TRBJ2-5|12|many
ASSGRDRGETQY
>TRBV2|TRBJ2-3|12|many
ASSEELSTDTQY
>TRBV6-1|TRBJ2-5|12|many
ASKASGSGETQY
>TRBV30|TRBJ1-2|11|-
AWSGGQGGGYT
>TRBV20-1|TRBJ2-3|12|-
SARAGGPLNTQY
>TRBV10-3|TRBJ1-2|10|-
AIRGDHYGYT
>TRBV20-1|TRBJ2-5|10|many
SAVKVQETQY
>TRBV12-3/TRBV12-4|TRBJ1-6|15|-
ASTSIAGRRLNSPLH
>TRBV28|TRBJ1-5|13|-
ASRLLGGPNQPQH
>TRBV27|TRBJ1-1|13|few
ASSPGAVPNTEAF
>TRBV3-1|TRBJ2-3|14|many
ASSQPLAGGFDTQY
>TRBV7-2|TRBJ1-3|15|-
ASSSFPVGVSGNTIY
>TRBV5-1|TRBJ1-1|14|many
ASSLVGGGSNTEAF
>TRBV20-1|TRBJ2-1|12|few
SASGRDSYNEQF
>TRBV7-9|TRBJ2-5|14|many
ASSLEVPGPGETQY
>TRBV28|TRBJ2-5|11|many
ASSLPQTQTQY
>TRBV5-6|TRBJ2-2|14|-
ASSFLAGMGTGELF
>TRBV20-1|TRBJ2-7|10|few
SASGPSYEQY
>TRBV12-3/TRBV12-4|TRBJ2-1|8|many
ASSLSKQF
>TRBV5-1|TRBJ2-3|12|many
ASSLERGPDTQY
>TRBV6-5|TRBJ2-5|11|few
ASSYGDRETQY
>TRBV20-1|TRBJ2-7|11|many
SASNLAGDEQY
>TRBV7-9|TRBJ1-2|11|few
ASSLMGHYGYT
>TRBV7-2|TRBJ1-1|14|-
ASLGMAGSGWHRAF
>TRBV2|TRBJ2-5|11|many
ASREGVAQREY
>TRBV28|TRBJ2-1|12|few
ASSLQGGNNEQF
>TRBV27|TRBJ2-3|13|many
ASSWDRGGTDTQY
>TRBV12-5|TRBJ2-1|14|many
ASAAGLAGAGNEQF
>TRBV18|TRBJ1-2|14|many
ASSPSSETPRGGYT
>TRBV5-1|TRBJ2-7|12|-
ASSLVPGDYEQY
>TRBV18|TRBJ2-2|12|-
ASSPDISTGELF
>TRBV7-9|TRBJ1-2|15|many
ASSWTPPGYSEDGYT
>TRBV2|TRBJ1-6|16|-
ASSEGRTFARVNSPLH
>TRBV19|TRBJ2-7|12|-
ASSSTSSPYEQY